This TCR beta chain was sequenced for a study of graft-versus-host responses after intestinal transplantation. Study at large: Recipients uniformly received anti-thymocyte globulin induction, followed by tacrolimus and steroids for three to four years. Study conclusions and caveats: The recipient marrow held GvH clones, and some of them showed up first in ileum or blood.

Clones were sequenced by immunoSEQ multiplex PCR, and TCRdb holds only the in-frame ones, with some missing. The profile shows 95,000 to 100,000 clones, 86% of them singletons. A note on this clone: Antigen unknown.

Trimming at V came to 3 bases and at J to 1 base, leaving 5 bases not matched to a gene. This CDR3 is 15 amino acids long. The V gene's germline CDR1 is LNHDA and CDR2 SQIVND (reference sequence). This material consisted of PBMCs, taken 255 days after intestinal transplant. The receptor's source is a human patient who received an intestinal transplant, so some T cells may come from the graft donor. The rearrangement joins TRBV19 to TRBJ1-1; 7 nucleotides match TRBD1. The CDR3 reads CASSILGQKNTEAFF. The CDR3 coding sequence is TGTGCCAGTAGTATTTTGGGACAGAAGAACACTGAAGCTTTCTTT.